This paragraph covers one T cell receptor beta chain sequence. What it binds is unknown. Here immunoSEQ multiplex PCR was the method, and the copy in TCRdb shows in-frame clones only, minus some. The sample has about 60,000 clones, around 86% seen once. CDR3 length: 16 amino acids. Trimming removed 0 bases from V and 0 bases from J; junction bases left unmatched: 3. From germline, CDR1 is LGHNA and CDR2 YSLEER. The sample belongs to a study of pediatric ulcerative colitis. Findings and caveats of the study: Repertoires came from total lymphocyte DNA, so rare subsets like regulatory T cells may be missed.

The TCR was taken from a boy aged 5-17 years who was a control in a study of pediatric ulcerative colitis. V and J are TRBV4-3 and TRBJ2-3, with 7 bases that match TRBD2. What was sequenced was blood. This chain's CDR3 is CASSQEAGESTDTQYF. The CDR3 bases are TGCGCCAGCAGCCAAGAGGCGGGGGAAAGCACAGATACGCAGTATTTT.